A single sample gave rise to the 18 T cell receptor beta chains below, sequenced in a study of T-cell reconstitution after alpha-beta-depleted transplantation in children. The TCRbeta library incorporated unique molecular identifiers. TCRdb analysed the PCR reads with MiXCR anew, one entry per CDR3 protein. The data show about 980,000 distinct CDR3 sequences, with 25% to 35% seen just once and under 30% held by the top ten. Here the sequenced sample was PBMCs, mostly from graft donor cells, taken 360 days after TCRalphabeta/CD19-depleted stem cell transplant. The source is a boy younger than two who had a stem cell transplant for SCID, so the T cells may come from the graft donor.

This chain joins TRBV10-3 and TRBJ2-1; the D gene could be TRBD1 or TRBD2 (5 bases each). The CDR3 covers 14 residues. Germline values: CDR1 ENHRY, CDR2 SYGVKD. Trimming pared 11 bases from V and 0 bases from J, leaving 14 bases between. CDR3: CAGAEDSSYNEQFF. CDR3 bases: TGTGCCGGGGCGGAGGATAGCTCCTACAATGAGCAGTTCTTC.

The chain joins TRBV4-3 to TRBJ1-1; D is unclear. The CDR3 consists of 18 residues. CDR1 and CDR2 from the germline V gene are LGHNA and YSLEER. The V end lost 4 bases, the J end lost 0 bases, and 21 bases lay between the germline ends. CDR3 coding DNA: TGCGCCAGCAGCCTCTACATCGCCCGCCGGAGGATGAACACTGAAGCTTTCTTT. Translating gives CASSLYIARRRMNTEAFF.

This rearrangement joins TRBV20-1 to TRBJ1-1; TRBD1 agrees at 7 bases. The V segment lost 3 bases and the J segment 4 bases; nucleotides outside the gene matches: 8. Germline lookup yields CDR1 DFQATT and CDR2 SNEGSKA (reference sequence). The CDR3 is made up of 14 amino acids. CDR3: CSASLDRVATEAFF. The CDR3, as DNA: TGCAGTGCTAGTTTAGACAGGGTGGCCACTGAAGCTTTCTTT.

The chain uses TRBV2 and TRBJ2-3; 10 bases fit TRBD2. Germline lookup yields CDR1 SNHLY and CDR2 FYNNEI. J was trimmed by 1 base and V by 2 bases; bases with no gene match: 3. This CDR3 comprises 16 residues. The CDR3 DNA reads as TGTGCCAGCAGTGAAACCGGGACTAGCGGCACAGATACGCAGTATTTT. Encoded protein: CASSETGTSGTDTQYF. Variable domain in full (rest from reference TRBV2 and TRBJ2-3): EPEVTQTPSHQVTQMGQEVILRCVPISNHLYFYWYRQILGQKVEFLVSFYNNEISEKSEIFDDQFSVERPDGSNFTLKIRSTKLEDSAMYFCASSETGTSGTDTQYFGPGTRLTVL.

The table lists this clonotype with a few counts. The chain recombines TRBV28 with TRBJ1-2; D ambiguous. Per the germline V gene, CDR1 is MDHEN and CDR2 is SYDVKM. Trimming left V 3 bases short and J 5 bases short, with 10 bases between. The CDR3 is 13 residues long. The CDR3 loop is CASSLSTGYGYTF. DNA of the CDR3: TGTGCCAGCAGTTTGTCCACGGGATATGGCTACACCTTC.

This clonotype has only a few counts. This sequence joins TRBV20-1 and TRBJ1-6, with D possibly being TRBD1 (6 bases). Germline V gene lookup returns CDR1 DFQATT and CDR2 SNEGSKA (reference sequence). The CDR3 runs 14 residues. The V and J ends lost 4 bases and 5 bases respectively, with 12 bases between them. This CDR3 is CSATKTGDNSPLHF. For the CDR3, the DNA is TGCAGTGCTACGAAGACAGGAGATAATTCACCCCTCCACTTT.

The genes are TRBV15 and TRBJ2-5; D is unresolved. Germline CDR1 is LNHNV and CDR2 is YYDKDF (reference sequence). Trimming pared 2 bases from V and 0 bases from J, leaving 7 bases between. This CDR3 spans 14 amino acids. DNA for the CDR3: TGTGCCACCAGCAGATGGGTGTACCAAGAGACCCAGTACTTC. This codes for CATSRWVYQETQYF.

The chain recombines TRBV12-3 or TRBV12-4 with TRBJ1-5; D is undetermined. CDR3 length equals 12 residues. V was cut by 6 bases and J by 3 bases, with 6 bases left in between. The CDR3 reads CASRRNNQPQHF. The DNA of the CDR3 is TGTGCCAGCAGGCGAAACAATCAGCCCCAGCATTTT.

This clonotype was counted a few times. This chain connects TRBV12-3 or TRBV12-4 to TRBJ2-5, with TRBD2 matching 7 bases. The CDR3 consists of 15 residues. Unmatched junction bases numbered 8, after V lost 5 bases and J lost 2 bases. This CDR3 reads CASSPRLAGQETQYF. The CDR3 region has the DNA TGTGCCAGCAGTCCTCGACTAGCCGGTCAAGAGACCCAGTACTTC.

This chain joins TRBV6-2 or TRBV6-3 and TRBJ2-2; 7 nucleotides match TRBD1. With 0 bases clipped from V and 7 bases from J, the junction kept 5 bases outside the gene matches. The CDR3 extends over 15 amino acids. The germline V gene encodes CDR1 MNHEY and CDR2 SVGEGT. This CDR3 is CASSYSTGWIGELFF. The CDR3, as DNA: TGTGCCAGCAGTTACTCGACAGGGTGGATCGGGGAGCTGTTTTTT.

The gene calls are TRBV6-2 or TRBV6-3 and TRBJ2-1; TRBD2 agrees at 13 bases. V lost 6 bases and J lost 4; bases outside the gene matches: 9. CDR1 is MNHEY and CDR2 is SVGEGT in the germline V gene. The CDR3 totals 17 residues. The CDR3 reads CASRDTSGGASYNEQFF. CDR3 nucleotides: TGTGCCAGCAGGGATACTAGCGGGGGGGCATCTTACAATGAGCAGTTCTTC.

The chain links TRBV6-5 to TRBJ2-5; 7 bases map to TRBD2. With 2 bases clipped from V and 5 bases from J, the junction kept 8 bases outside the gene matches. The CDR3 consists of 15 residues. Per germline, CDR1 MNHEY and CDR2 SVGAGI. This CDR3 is CASSYHPSGGETQYF. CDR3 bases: TGTGCCAGCAGTTACCACCCGTCGGGAGGCGAGACCCAGTACTTC.

CDR3 bases: TGTGCCACCAGCAGAGGACAGGCTGGGGGGACCGGGGAGCTGTTTTTT. Protein product: CATSRGQAGGTGELFF. The chain couples TRBV15 to TRBJ2-2; D may match TRBD1 or TRBD2 (6 bases each). Trimming took off 1 base at V and 5 bases at J, with 14 bases between the two ends. Germline V gives CDR1 LNHNV, CDR2 YYDKDF (reference sequence). This CDR3 has 16 amino acids.

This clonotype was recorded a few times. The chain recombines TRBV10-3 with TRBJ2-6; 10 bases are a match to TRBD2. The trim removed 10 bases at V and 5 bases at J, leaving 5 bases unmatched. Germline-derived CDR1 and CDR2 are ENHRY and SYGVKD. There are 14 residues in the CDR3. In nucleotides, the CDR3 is TGTGCCACCGCTAGCGGGGGAAGGGCCAACGTCCTGACTTTC. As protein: CATASGGRANVLTF.

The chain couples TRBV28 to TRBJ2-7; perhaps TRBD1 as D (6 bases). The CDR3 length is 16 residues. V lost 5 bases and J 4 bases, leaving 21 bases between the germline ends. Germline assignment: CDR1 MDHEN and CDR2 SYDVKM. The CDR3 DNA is TGTGCCAGCAGTCCGGGGACGTTCCAGGGGCCATACGAGCAGTACTTC. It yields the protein CASSPGTFQGPYEQYF. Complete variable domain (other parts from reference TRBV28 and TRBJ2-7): DVKVTQSSRYLVKRTGEKVFLECVQDMDHENMFWYRQDPGLGLRLIYFSYDVKMKEKGDIPEGYSVSREKKERFSLILESASTNQTSMYLCASSPGTFQGPYEQYFGPGTRLTVT.

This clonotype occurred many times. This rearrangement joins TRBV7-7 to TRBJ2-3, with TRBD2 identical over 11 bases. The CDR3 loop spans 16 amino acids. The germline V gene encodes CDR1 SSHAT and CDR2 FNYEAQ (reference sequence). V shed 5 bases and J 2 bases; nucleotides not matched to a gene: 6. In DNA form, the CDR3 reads TGTGCCAGCAGCCCAGTAGCGGGGGGGTCCACAGATACGCAGTATTTT. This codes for CASSPVAGGSTDTQYF.

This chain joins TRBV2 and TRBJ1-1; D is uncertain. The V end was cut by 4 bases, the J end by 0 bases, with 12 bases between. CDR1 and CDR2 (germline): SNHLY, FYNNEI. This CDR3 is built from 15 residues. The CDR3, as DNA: TGTGCCAGCAGTGTTGAAGGGTCACTGAACACTGAAGCTTTCTTT. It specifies CASSVEGSLNTEAFF.

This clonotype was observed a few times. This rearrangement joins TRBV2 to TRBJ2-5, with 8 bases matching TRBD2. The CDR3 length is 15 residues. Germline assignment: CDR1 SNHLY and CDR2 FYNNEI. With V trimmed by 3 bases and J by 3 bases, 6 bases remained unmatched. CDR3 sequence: CASSDGGATEETQYF. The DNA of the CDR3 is TGTGCCAGCAGTGACGGGGGGGCCACCGAAGAGACCCAGTACTTC.